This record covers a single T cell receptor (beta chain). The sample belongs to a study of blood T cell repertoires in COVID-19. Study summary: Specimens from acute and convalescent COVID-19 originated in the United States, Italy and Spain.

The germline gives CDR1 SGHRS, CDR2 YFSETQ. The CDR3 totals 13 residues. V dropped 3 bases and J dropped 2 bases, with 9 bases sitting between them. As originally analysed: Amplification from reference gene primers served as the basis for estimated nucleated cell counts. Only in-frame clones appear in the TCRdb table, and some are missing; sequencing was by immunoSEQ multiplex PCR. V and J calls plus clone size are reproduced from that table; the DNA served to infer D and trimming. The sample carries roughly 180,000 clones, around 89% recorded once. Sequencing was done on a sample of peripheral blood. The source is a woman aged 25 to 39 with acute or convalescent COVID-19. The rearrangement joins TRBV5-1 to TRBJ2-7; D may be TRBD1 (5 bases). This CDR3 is CASSWGLTYEQYF. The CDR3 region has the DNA TGCGCCAGCAGCTGGGGCCTCACCTACGAGCAGTACTTC.